A single sample gave rise to the 17 T cell receptor beta chains below, sequenced in a study of blood T cells in healthy people across ages. Using a J-beta primer mix together with a sample-barcoded 5' primer, a second PCR was run for about 7 to 12 cycles. One entry per CDR3 protein results from TCRdb running MiXCR on the 5' RACE reads. Of about 1.8 million distinct CDR3 sequences listed, just under 50% were seen once; the top ten hold roughly 2.1%. Sequencing input: blood. The receptors originated from a woman aged 40 to 50 in good health.

The chain carries TRBV6-6 and TRBJ2-1; 7 bases align to TRBD1. The CDR3 is made up of 13 amino acids. The V segment lost 6 bases and the J segment 9 bases; nucleotides outside the gene matches: 8. Germline CDR1 and CDR2: MNHNY and SVGAGI (reference sequence). The CDR3 loop reads CASRARGPLEQFF. CDR3 DNA: TGTGCCAGCAGGGCAAGGGGGCCCCTTGAGCAGTTCTTC.

The table lists this clonotype with a few counts. V usage is TRBV29-1 and J usage is TRBJ2-7; 8 nucleotides line up with TRBD2. In germline, CDR1 is SQVTM, CDR2 ANQGSEA. With V trimmed by 5 bases and J by 4 bases, 7 bases remained unmatched. The CDR3 has 13 amino acids. CDR3: CSVYGGERYEQYF. CDR3 DNA sequence: TGCAGCGTTTACGGGGGGGAACGGTACGAGCAGTACTTC.

The chain has TRBV12-3 or TRBV12-4 and TRBJ2-4; D tentatively reads TRBD1 or TRBD2 (6 bases each). V lost 5 bases and J 4 bases, leaving 15 bases between the germline ends. The CDR3 covers 15 residues. The CDR3 DNA is TGTGCCAGCAGTATAGGGGGAGGAGGTAAAAACATTCAGTACTTC. Translating it yields CASSIGGGGKNIQYF.

This clonotype has more than one count but fewer than ten. The chain joins TRBV3-1 to TRBJ1-2; TRBD1 matches 7 bases. V was clipped by 9 bases and J by 0 bases; unmatched bases: 7. Germline CDR1 LGHDT, CDR2 YNNKEL (reference sequence). The CDR3 is 14 residues long. The DNA of the CDR3 is TGTGCCAGTCGGGGGACAGAATCTAACTATGGCTACACCTTC. Its protein is CASRGTESNYGYTF.

Regarding this clonotype: A read error may explain this, as a much larger clone is one base away. This chain connects TRBV29-1 to TRBJ2-1; 9 nucleotides line up with TRBD2. V trimming: 7 bases; J trimming: 6 bases; junction bases outside the gene matches: 7. This CDR3 comprises 13 residues. The germline V gene has CDR1 SQVTM and CDR2 ANQGSEA. The DNA for the CDR3 is TGCAGCGGCGCGGGGGGGGAGGTCAATGAGCAGTTCTTC. Its protein product is CSGAGGEVNEQFF.

The J gene is TRBJ1-5, the V gene TRBV5-1; D unclear. Germline V CDR1 and CDR2: SGHRS, YFSETQ. Trimming removed 4 bases at V and 4 bases at J, with 12 bases between. The CDR3 covers 14 residues. CDR3 sequence: CASSVGGTNQPQHF. The CDR3 nucleotides are TGCGCCAGCAGCGTTGGAGGCACAAATCAGCCCCAGCATTTT.

V usage is TRBV5-1 and J usage is TRBJ1-2; no clear D gene. The CDR3 sequence is 12 residues long. From germline, CDR1 is SGHRS and CDR2 YFSETQ. Deletions cut 5 bases from V and 7 bases from J, with 12 bases between. The CDR3: CASSTGPGGYTF. CDR3 in DNA: TGCGCCAGCAGTACCGGACCCGGTGGCTACACCTTC.

The chain combines TRBV20-1 with TRBJ2-3, with D possibly TRBD2 on 5 matching bases. V was shortened by 3 bases and J by 0 bases, with 10 bases between the two germline ends. Germline lookup yields CDR1 DFQATT and CDR2 SNEGSKA (reference sequence). The CDR3 runs to 14 residues. The CDR3: CSARDGGSTDTQYF. The CDR3 DNA follows: TGCAGTGCTAGGGACGGCGGGAGCACAGATACGCAGTATTTT.

V is TRBV12-3 or TRBV12-4 and J is TRBJ1-6; D unresolved. The CDR3 runs to 13 residues. V was shortened by 5 bases and J by 6 bases, with 8 bases between the two germline ends. As DNA, the CDR3 is TGTGCCAGCAGTACAGTGGTTAATTCACCCCTCCACTTT. This translates into CASSTVVNSPLHF.

The chain has TRBV5-1 and TRBJ2-4; TRBD2 might be the D (7 bases). The V end was cut by 3 bases, the J end by 8 bases, with 24 bases between. This CDR3 region has 17 residues. Germline V gene data show CDR1 as SGHRS and CDR2 as YFSETQ. The CDR3 reads CASSWSWRGPGTDIQYF. Here the CDR3 DNA reads TGCGCCAGCAGCTGGAGTTGGCGGGGGCCGGGAACTGACATTCAGTACTTC. The variable domain in full, with the rest retrieved from reference TRBV5-1 and TRBJ2-4, is KAGVTQTPRYLIKTRGQQVTLSCSPISGHRSVSWYQQTPGQGLQFLFEYFSETQRNKGNFPGRFSGRQFSNSRSEMNVSTLELGDSALYLCASSWSWRGPGTDIQYFGAGTRLSVL.

The rearrangement links TRBV20-1 to TRBJ1-4; D gene ambiguous. V was pared by 7 bases and J by 0 bases, with 12 bases between. The CDR3 consists of 14 residues. CDR1 is DFQATT, CDR2 SNEGSKA, per germline (reference sequence). The CDR3 DNA reads TGCAGTGTTCAGAACTTTGCAACTAATGAAAAACTGTTTTTT. Translating gives CSVQNFATNEKLFF.

This clonotype came up a few times. This chain uses TRBV24-1 with TRBJ2-7; D remains ambiguous. The DNA end lines up better with TRBJ2-5; the J call may be wrong. Germline values: CDR1 KGHDR, CDR2 SFDVKD. There are 15 residues in the CDR3. The CDR3: CATSDFARDRETQYF. The DNA of the CDR3 is TGTGCCACCAGTGATTTCGCAAGGGATCGAGAGACCCAGTACTTC.

This clonotype was detected only a few times. V usage is TRBV7-2 and J usage is TRBJ2-3; possibly TRBD1 for D (6 bases). This CDR3 region has 14 residues. V lost 4 bases to trimming and J lost 2 bases, with 10 bases between them. Germline-derived CDR1 and CDR2 are SGHTA and FQGNSA. DNA for the CDR3: TGTGCCAGCAGCTGGGACATCGACACAGATACGCAGTATTTT. Its protein product is CASSWDIDTDTQYF.

This chain joins TRBV29-1 and TRBJ1-1, with D hard to call. Germline V lookup: CDR1 SQVTM, CDR2 ANQGSEA. The ends were cut back, 4 bases at V and 3 bases at J, with 15 bases in the middle. This CDR3 is built from 14 residues. The CDR3 DNA reads TGCAGCGTTGTAACAACCTGGGGATACACTGAAGCTTTCTTT. Its protein is CSVVTTWGYTEAFF. Filled out from reference TRBV29-1 and TRBJ1-1, the complete variable domain reads SAVISQKPSRDICQRGTSLTIQCQVDSQVTMMFWYRQQPGQSLTLIATANQGSEATYESGFVIDKFPISRPNLTFSTLTVSNMSPEDSSIYLCSVVTTWGYTEAFFGQGTRLTVV.

This sequence joins TRBV29-1 and TRBJ1-1; TRBD1 might be the D (6 bases). The CDR3 runs to 13 residues. Germline V gene sequence: CDR1 SQVTM, CDR2 ANQGSEA. The V gene lost 7 bases and the J gene lost 5 bases, with 17 bases spanning the gap. CDR3: CSALPNRDTEAFF. Here the CDR3 DNA reads TGCAGCGCCCTCCCGAACAGGGATACTGAAGCTTTCTTT.

The chain combines TRBV6-6 with TRBJ2-6, with D perhaps TRBD1 (6 bases). Trimming took off 5 bases at V and 2 bases at J, with 10 bases between the two ends. The CDR3 is 15 residues long. Germline loops: CDR1 MNHNY, CDR2 SVGAGI (reference sequence). As DNA, the CDR3 is TGTGCCAGCAGTCCAGGGGTTCCTGGGGCCAACGTCCTGACTTTC. It codes for CASSPGVPGANVLTF.

In the case of this clonotype: One end of the junction is discordant with germline, which a read error may explain. V gene TRBV28 combines with J gene TRBJ1-2; TRBD1 matches 7 bases. Germline CDR1 MDHEN, CDR2 SYDVKM. The CDR3 extends over 12 amino acids. The CDR3 region is CASTTGVYGYTF. For the CDR3, the DNA is TGCGCCAGCACCACAGGGGTCTATGGCTACACCTTC.